This T cell receptor (beta chain) was profiled in a study of blood T cell repertoires in COVID-19. Looking at the study overall: T cells, B-cell-depleted T cells, or PBMCs provided the cDNA or gDNA that served as material.

Original methodology: Amplification with reference gene primers provided the estimates of nucleated cell counts. The table came from immunoSEQ multiplex PCR; TCRdb's copy has only in-frame clones and leaves some out. V, J and clone size reflect that table, while D and trimming were determined from the DNA. The table records hundreds of thousands of clones, roughly 86% of them present only once. Participant ages covered about 18 to 90 years across about 25 US areas. V was pared by 4 bases and J by 7 bases, with 8 bases between. The CDR3 contains 11 residues. Germline CDR1 SGHRS, CDR2 YFSETQ. This rearrangement joins TRBV5-1 to TRBJ1-1; no clear D gene. The sequence was obtained from a woman in her thirties with acute COVID-19. The sample consisted of PBMCs or T cells enriched from blood (not recorded which). CDR3 sequence reads: CASSVDGEAFF. For the CDR3, the DNA is TGCGCCAGCAGCGTGGACGGTGAAGCTTTCTTT.